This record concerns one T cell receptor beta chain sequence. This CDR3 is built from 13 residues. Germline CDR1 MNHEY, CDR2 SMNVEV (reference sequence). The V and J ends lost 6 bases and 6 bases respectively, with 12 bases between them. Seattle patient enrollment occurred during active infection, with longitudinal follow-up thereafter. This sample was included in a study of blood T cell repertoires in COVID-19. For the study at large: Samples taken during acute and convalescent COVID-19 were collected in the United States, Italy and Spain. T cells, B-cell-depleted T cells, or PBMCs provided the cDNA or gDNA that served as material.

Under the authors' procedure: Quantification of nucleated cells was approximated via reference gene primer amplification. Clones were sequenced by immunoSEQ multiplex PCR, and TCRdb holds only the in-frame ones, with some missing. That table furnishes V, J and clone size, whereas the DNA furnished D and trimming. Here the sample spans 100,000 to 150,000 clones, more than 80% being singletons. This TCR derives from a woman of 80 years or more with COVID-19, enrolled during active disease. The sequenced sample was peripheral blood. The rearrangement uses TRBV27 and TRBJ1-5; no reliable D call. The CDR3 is CASSLQPGQPQHF. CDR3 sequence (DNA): TGTGCCAGCAGCCTTCAACCGGGTCAGCCCCAGCATTTT.